This T cell receptor (beta chain) was captured in a study of blood T cell repertoires in COVID-19. Here immunoSEQ multiplex PCR was the method, and the copy in TCRdb shows in-frame clones only, minus some. The table lists about 64,000 clones, around 84% of them singletons. The J segment lost 2 bases and the V segment lost 0 bases, leaving 2 bases of the junction unmatched. The germline gives CDR1 LNHDA, CDR2 SQIVND (reference sequence). This CDR3 contains 17 residues. The source is a man aged 45 to 65 with active COVID-19. This chain links TRBV19 with TRBJ2-6; 9 bases fit TRBD2. The sequencing input was peripheral blood. The CDR3 region has the DNA TGTGCCAGTAGTATAGATGCGGGAGGGACTGGGGCCAACGTCCTGACTTTC. It encodes CASSIDAGGTGANVLTF. Drawing the rest from reference TRBV19 and TRBJ2-6, the complete variable domain is DGGITQSPKYLFRKEGQNVTLSCEQNLNHDAMYWYRQDPGQGLRLIYYSQIVNDFQKGDIAEGYSVSREKKESFPLTVTSAQKNPTAFYLCASSIDAGGTGANVLTFGAGSRLTVL.